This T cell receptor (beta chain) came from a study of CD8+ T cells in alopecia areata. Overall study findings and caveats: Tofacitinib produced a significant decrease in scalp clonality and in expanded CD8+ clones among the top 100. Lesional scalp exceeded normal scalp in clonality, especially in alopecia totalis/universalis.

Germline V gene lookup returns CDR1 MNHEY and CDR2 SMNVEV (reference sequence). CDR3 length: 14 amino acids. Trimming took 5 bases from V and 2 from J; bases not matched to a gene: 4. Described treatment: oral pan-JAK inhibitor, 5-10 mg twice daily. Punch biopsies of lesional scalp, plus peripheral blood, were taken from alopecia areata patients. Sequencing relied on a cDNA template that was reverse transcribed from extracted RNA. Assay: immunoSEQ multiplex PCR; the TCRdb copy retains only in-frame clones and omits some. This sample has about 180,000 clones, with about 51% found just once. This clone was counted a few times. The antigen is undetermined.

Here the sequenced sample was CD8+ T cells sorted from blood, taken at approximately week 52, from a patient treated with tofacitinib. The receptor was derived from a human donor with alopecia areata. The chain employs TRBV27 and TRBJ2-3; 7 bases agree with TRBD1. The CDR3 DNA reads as TGTGCCAGCAGTCGCGACAGGGTCACAGATACGCAGTATTTT. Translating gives CASSRDRVTDTQYF.